These 22 T cell receptor beta chains originate from one sample sequenced in a study of blood T cell repertoires in COVID-19. Libraries were prepared by immunoSEQ multiplex PCR; TCRdb keeps only in-frame clonotypes and omits some of them. This repertoire shows about 170,000 clones, roughly 70% found once; its top ten account for 3%. Sequenced input: peripheral blood. All receptors derive from a woman aged 80 or older with acute or convalescent COVID-19.

This clone showed up just a few times. The rearrangement links TRBV6-5 to TRBJ2-5, with 10 bases identical to TRBD1. This CDR3 is 16 amino acids long. V dropped 0 bases and J dropped 4; count of bases not matched to a gene: 5. Germline loops: CDR1 MNHEY, CDR2 SVGAGI. The DNA of the CDR3 is TGTGCCAGCAGTTACTCGGACAGGGGGTTGGGAGAGACCCAGTACTTC. It specifies CASSYSDRGLGETQYF.

The chain joins TRBV19 to TRBJ2-7; TRBD2 aligns across 10 bases. Germline-derived CDR1 and CDR2 are LNHDA and SQIVND (reference sequence). The CDR3 is 17 residues long. The V gene end was trimmed by 4 bases and the J gene end by 4 bases; junction bases not matched to a gene: 13. Here the CDR3 DNA reads TGTGCCAGTAGTACGATATACACCGGGACTAGCGAGTACGAGCAGTACTTC. The encoded protein is CASSTIYTGTSEYEQYF.

The V gene is TRBV7-9, the J gene TRBJ2-5; a possible D gene is TRBD1 (6 bases). CDR3 length: 14 residues. V was clipped by 4 bases and J by 2 bases, with 11 bases between them. The germline CDR1 and CDR2 sequences are SEHNR and FQNEAQ (reference sequence). The CDR3 coding sequence is TGTGCCAGCAGCTCCCGGACAGCTCAAGAGACCCAGTACTTC. Amino acids: CASSSRTAQETQYF.

This clone is medium-sized (0.01 to 0.1%) in the sample. This chain joins TRBV27 and TRBJ2-1; 8 bases agree with TRBD2. The germline gives CDR1 MNHEY, CDR2 SMNVEV (reference sequence). V was clipped by 5 bases and J by 5 bases; unmatched bases: 5. The CDR3 covers 14 residues. The CDR3 loop is CASSGLAEHNEQFF. CDR3 nucleotide sequence: TGTGCCAGCAGTGGACTAGCAGAACACAATGAGCAGTTCTTC.

This sequence joins TRBV19 and TRBJ1-1; 9 positions agree with TRBD1. V lost 6 bases to trimming and J lost 5 bases; unmatched junction nucleotides: 13. This CDR3 comprises 16 residues. Germline V CDR1 and CDR2: LNHDA, SQIVND (reference sequence). CDR3 sequence: CASRTIGQGYGTEAFF. In DNA, the CDR3 is TGTGCCAGTAGAACGATCGGACAGGGGTACGGGACTGAAGCTTTCTTT. The whole variable domain, filled in from reference TRBV19 and TRBJ1-1, reads DGGITQSPKYLFRKEGQNVTLSCEQNLNHDAMYWYRQDPGQGLRLIYYSQIVNDFQKGDIAEGYSVSREKKESFPLTVTSAQKNPTAFYLCASRTIGQGYGTEAFFGQGTRLTVV.

The chain carries TRBV5-1 and TRBJ2-7; 7 bases are a match to TRBD1. Germline V gene lookup returns CDR1 SGHRS and CDR2 YFSETQ. Trimming took 4 bases from V and 4 from J; bases not matched to a gene: 8. This CDR3 spans 14 amino acids. The chain's CDR3 is CASSGSGTVYEQYF. CDR3 DNA: TGCGCCAGCAGCGGATCCGGGACAGTTTACGAGCAGTACTTC.

This chain links TRBV4-2 with TRBJ1-5; a possible D gene is TRBD1 (5 bases). V was clipped by 0 bases and J by 6 bases, with 12 bases between them. From germline, CDR1 is LGHNA and CDR2 YNFKEQ. The length of the CDR3 is 15 residues. The CDR3 region is CASSQEGLVAQPQHF. In nucleotides, the CDR3 is TGTGCCAGCAGCCAAGAGGGGCTTGTCGCTCAGCCCCAGCATTTT.

The chain has TRBV5-8 and TRBJ1-1; D unclear. The CDR3 contains 13 residues. With 4 bases removed from V and 4 bases from J, the gap between germline ends came to 11 bases. The germline V gene has CDR1 SGHTS and CDR2 YDEGEE. This CDR3 reads CASSPRVFTEAFF. As DNA, the CDR3 is TGTGCCAGCAGCCCCCGGGTATTCACTGAAGCTTTCTTT.

This chain joins TRBV7-9 and TRBJ2-3, with TRBD2 matching 11 bases. J gave up 5 bases and V 2 bases, and 6 bases lay outside the gene matches. The germline CDR1 and CDR2 sequences are SEHNR and FQNEAQ (reference sequence). The CDR3 runs 16 residues. As DNA, the CDR3 is TGTGCCAGCAGCTTATACATAGCGGGAGGGCAAGATACGCAGTATTTT. It yields the protein CASSLYIAGGQDTQYF.

This rearrangement joins TRBV28 to TRBJ2-5, with TRBD2 matching 14 bases. The length of the CDR3 is 17 residues. The V gene end was trimmed by 6 bases and the J gene end by 5 bases; junction bases not matched to a gene: 11. Germline assignment: CDR1 MDHEN and CDR2 SYDVKM. CDR3 DNA: TGTGCCAGCAGGGGGACTAGCGGGAGCCAAACGGGGGAGACCCAGTACTTC. Its translation is CASRGTSGSQTGETQYF. Supplemented by reference TRBV28 and TRBJ2-5, the full variable domain reads DVKVTQSSRYLVKRTGEKVFLECVQDMDHENMFWYRQDPGLGLRLIYFSYDVKMKEKGDIPEGYSVSREKKERFSLILESASTNQTSMYLCASRGTSGSQTGETQYFGPGTRLLVL.

The chain uses TRBV25-1 and TRBJ2-2, with 9 bases that match TRBD2. The trim removed 4 bases at V and 5 bases at J, leaving 11 bases unmatched. The germline V gene has CDR1 MGHDK and CDR2 SYGVNS. The CDR3 runs to 17 residues. The CDR3 DNA is TGTGCCAGCAGTGCAATTATGGGTCTAGCGGGGACCGGGGAGCTGTTTTTT. This encodes CASSAIMGLAGTGELFF.

V gene TRBV6-2 or TRBV6-3 combines with J gene TRBJ2-7; 7 nucleotides agree with TRBD1. The CDR3 extends over 17 amino acids. Germline V gene sequence: CDR1 MNHEY, CDR2 SVGEGT. Trimming took 2 bases from V and 3 from J; bases not matched to a gene: 13. The CDR3 nucleotides read TGTGCCAGCAGTTACCCCTCTCAACAGGGGCCGAACTACGAGCAGTACTTC. Protein product: CASSYPSQQGPNYEQYF.

This clone appeared once. V and J are TRBV3-1 (or the pseudogene TRBV3-2) and TRBJ1-4, with D possibly TRBD1 on 5 matching bases. Germline CDR1 reads LGHDT; CDR2 reads YNNKEL (reference sequence). CDR3 length: 14 residues. V was trimmed by 1 base and J by 7 bases, leaving 10 bases between them. The CDR3 coding sequence is TGTGCCAGCAGCCAAGGGCAGGGTGCTGAAAAACTGTTTTTT. As protein: CASSQGQGAEKLFF.

There are many counts of this clone. This rearrangement joins TRBV28 to TRBJ2-7, with D tentatively TRBD2 (6 bases). Looked up from germline, CDR1 is MDHEN and CDR2 is SYDVKM. V was clipped by 7 bases and J by 0 bases, with 16 bases between them. The CDR3 contains 15 residues. DNA for the CDR3: TGTGCCAGCATTTCGGGGACTCAGAGCTCCTACGAGCAGTACTTC. Translating gives CASISGTQSSYEQYF.

This clone showed up just a few times. The chain combines TRBV4-3 with TRBJ1-1, with a possible D match to TRBD1 (6 bases). Trimming took off 2 bases at V and 4 bases at J, with 14 bases between the two ends. The CDR3 contains 15 residues. Looked up from germline, CDR1 is LGHNA and CDR2 is YSLEER. CDR3 loop: CASSQHRGARTEAFF. The CDR3, as DNA: TGCGCCAGCAGCCAACACCGGGGGGCGCGCACTGAAGCTTTCTTT.

The chain links TRBV6-1 to TRBJ1-5; no reliable D call. This CDR3 spans 16 amino acids. V lost 0 bases and J 6 bases, leaving 15 bases between the germline ends. From germline, CDR1 is MNHNS and CDR2 SASEGT. CDR3 in DNA: TGTGCCAGCAGTGAAGCCCCCCCGGAGGTGGGTCAGCCCCAGCATTTT. This sequence encodes CASSEAPPEVGQPQHF.

This chain links TRBV7-2 with TRBJ2-3; D is possibly TRBD2 (5 bases). In germline, CDR1 is SGHTA, CDR2 FQGNSA. The CDR3 is 16 amino acids. V shed 3 bases and J shed 0 bases, with 13 bases lying between them. The CDR3 sequence: CASSFPGLYSTDTQYF. The CDR3 DNA reads as TGTGCCAGCAGCTTCCCGGGGTTATATAGCACAGATACGCAGTATTTT. Drawing the rest from reference TRBV7-2 and TRBJ2-3, the complete variable domain is GAGVSQSPSNKVTEKGKDVELRCDPISGHTALYWYRQSLGQGLEFLIYFQGNSAPDKSGLPSDRFSAERTGGSVSTLTIQRTQQEDSAVYLCASSFPGLYSTDTQYFGPGTRLTVL.

The chain has TRBV7-6 and TRBJ1-4, with 10 bases aligning to TRBD1. The germline V gene encodes CDR1 SGHVS and CDR2 FNYEAQ. Losses at the gene ends were 0 bases for V and 6 bases for J; bases not matched to a gene: 1. This CDR3 is built from 15 residues. The CDR3 here is CASSLAGTGDEKLFF. CDR3 DNA sequence: TGTGCCAGCAGCTTAGCCGGGACAGGGGATGAAAAACTGTTTTTT.

This clone was detected only a few times. The chain has TRBV3-1 (or the pseudogene TRBV3-2) and TRBJ2-1; 9 bases map to TRBD2. This CDR3 is built from 16 residues. The J segment lost 7 bases and the V segment lost 4 bases, leaving 11 bases of the junction unmatched. Germline V gives CDR1 LGHDT, CDR2 YNNKEL (reference sequence). The CDR3 reads CASSPFIAGAANEQFF. Written as DNA, the CDR3 is TGTGCCAGCAGCCCGTTTATAGCGGGAGCAGCAAATGAGCAGTTCTTC.

This clone has only a few counts. V gene TRBV10-3 combines with J gene TRBJ2-7; no reliable D call. V lost 6 bases to trimming and J lost 1 base, with 7 bases between them. This CDR3 is built from 12 residues. The germline V gene encodes CDR1 ENHRY and CDR2 SYGVKD. The CDR3 region is CAISQTSYEQYF. The CDR3 nucleotides are TGTGCCATCAGCCAGACTTCCTACGAGCAGTACTTC.

J is TRBJ2-1 and V is TRBV6-4; 7 positions agree with TRBD2. Trimming cost V 4 bases and J 8 bases; bases outside gene matches: 11. This CDR3 has 15 amino acids. Germline V gene sequence: CDR1 MRHNA, CDR2 SNTAGT. CDR3: CASSGRSSGRHEQFF. In nucleotides, the CDR3 is TGTGCCAGCAGTGGGAGATCTAGCGGAAGACATGAGCAGTTCTTC.

The chain joins TRBV27 to TRBJ2-6, with TRBD2 matching over 7 bases. The junction had 4 bases not matched to a gene; V was cut back by 3 bases and J by 2 bases. The CDR3 is made up of 16 amino acids. Germline assignment: CDR1 MNHEY and CDR2 SMNVEV (reference sequence). This chain's CDR3 is CASSLMGGTGANVLTF. DNA of the CDR3: TGTGCCAGCAGTTTGATGGGGGGGACTGGGGCCAACGTCCTGACTTTC.